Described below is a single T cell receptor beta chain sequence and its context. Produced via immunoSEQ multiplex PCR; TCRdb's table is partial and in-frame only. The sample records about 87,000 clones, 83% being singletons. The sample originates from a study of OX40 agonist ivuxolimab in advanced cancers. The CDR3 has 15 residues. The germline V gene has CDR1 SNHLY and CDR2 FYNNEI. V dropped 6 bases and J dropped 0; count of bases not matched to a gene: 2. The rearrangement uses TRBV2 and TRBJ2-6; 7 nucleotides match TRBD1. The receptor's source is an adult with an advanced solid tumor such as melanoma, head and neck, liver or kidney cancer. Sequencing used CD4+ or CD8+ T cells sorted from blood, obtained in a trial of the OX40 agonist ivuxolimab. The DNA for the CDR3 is TGTGCCAGCAGGGGACAGAGCTCTGGGGCCAACGTCCTGACTTTC. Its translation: CASRGQSSGANVLTF.